The sequence of this T cell receptor beta chain was determined in a study of PD-1 blockade in classical Hodgkin lymphoma. Broader study findings: Those achieving complete response showed baseline diversity like newly diagnosed patients.

There are 14 residues in the CDR3. Germline CDR1 reads SGHTA; CDR2 reads FQGNSA. V trimming: 5 bases; J trimming: 4 bases; junction bases outside the gene matches: 4. Produced via immunoSEQ multiplex PCR; TCRdb's table is partial and in-frame only. Of 7,500 to 8,000 clones in the sample, more than 80% were seen once. All patients relapsed after autologous stem cell transplantation, and brentuximab vedotin exposure varied. The study purified CD4+ T cells from thawed PBMCs using magnetic negative selection. For this clone: What it recognizes is unknown.

This rearrangement joins TRBV7-2 to TRBJ2-3; 9 nucleotides align to TRBD1. The source of this sequence is a human donor with classical Hodgkin lymphoma. Sequencing used CD4+ T cells from blood, obtained at baseline. The CDR3 loop is CASSRDRAADTQYF. CDR3 DNA sequence: TGTGCCAGCAGCCGGGACAGGGCGGCAGATACGCAGTATTTT.